The 23 T cell receptor beta chains given below trace back to one sample, sequenced in a study of blood T cells in healthy people across ages (dated by TCRdb to the mid-2010s). The library was generated by 5' RACE. This sample was sequenced with an Illumina HiSeq 2500. A second about 7 to 11 cycle PCR used a sample-barcoded 5' primer and a J-beta primer mix. TCRdb trimmed public reads at Q25 via fastp, called clones via MiXCR and kept in-frame beta chains. When rows share a CDR3 protein, they turn into one entry using the most common DNA and genes. The sample table records about 1.1 million distinct CDR3 sequences; more than 30% of these occur just once. The ten largest clones represent about 12% of the sample. Sequenced input: blood. The receptors stem from a man younger than 35 in good health.

This clonotype was counted a few times. V and J are TRBV4-1 and TRBJ2-1; a weak D match, TRBD2 (7 bases). CDR1 MGHRA and CDR2 YSYEKL come from the germline V gene. This CDR3 comprises 16 residues. V shed 0 bases and J shed 5 bases, with 14 bases lying between them. CDR3 sequence: CASSQDGGGPNNEQFF. CDR3 coding DNA: TGCGCCAGCAGCCAAGATGGGGGGGGGCCCAACAATGAGCAGTTCTTC.

This clonotype has ten or more counts. The V gene is TRBV20-1, the J gene TRBJ2-7, with TRBD2 matching over 11 bases. This CDR3 region has 14 residues. The J segment lost 3 bases and the V segment lost 5 bases, leaving 6 bases of the junction unmatched. Germline loops: CDR1 DFQATT, CDR2 SNEGSKA (reference sequence). The CDR3 DNA follows: TGCAGTGCTCATCCCACTAGCGGGGGCTACGAGCAGTACTTC. The encoded protein is CSAHPTSGGYEQYF.

This chain connects TRBV2 to TRBJ1-2, with unresolved D. Germline CDR1 and CDR2: SNHLY and FYNNEI. The CDR3 is 13 residues long. The V end was cut by 8 bases, the J end by 2 bases, with 12 bases between. The CDR3 coding sequence is TGTGCCAGCCTAACGGATTTGAACTATGGCTACACCTTC. It is translated as CASLTDLNYGYTF.

The J gene is TRBJ2-1, the V gene TRBV6-2 or TRBV6-3, with D possibly being TRBD1 or TRBD2 (5 bases each). Germline CDR1 and CDR2: MNHEY and SVGEGT. The CDR3 has 12 amino acids. V lost 6 bases to trimming and J lost 8 bases, with 11 bases between them. As DNA, the CDR3 is TGTGCCAGCAGCTCCCAGGGAGATGAGCAGTTCTTC. Translated, it gives CASSSQGDEQFF.

This clonotype was recorded a few times. The germline gene is not matched at one end of the junction; a read error may be the cause. The chain carries TRBV3-1 and TRBJ1-6; the D gene is possibly TRBD1 (5 bases). The germline gives CDR1 LGHDT, CDR2 YNNKEL (reference sequence). This CDR3 comprises 15 residues. The CDR3 bases are TGTGCCAGCAGCCAAGAAGGGGCAGGCTATTCGCCCCTCCACTTT. Its translation is CASSQEGAGYSPLHF.

The V call is TRBV7-9, the J call TRBJ2-1; 7 bases align to TRBD1. CDR1 is SEHNR and CDR2 is FQNEAQ in the germline V gene (reference sequence). The CDR3 extends over 15 amino acids. The V and J ends lost 0 bases and 13 bases, in that order; junction bases with no gene match: 12. CDR3 amino acids: CASSLAGRQGYSQFF. CDR3 sequence (DNA): TGTGCCAGCAGCTTAGCGGGGAGACAGGGTTATTCCCAGTTCTTC. The full variable domain, in which reference TRBV7-9 and TRBJ2-1 provide the parts outside the CDR3, is DTGVSQNPRHKITKRGQNVTFRCDPISEHNRLYWYRQTLGQGPEFLTYFQNEAQLEKSRLLSDRFSAERPKGSFSTLEIQRTEQGDSAMYLCASSLAGRQGYSQFFGPGTRLTVL.

Notes on this clonotype: A read error may be the cause here, since a much bigger clone is one base away. The rearrangement joins TRBV4-3 to TRBJ2-3; the D gene could be TRBD1 or TRBD2 (6 bases each). Germline V gives CDR1 LGHNA, CDR2 YSLEER. The CDR3 runs to 16 residues. DNA for the CDR3: TGCGCCGGCAGCCAAGATCGGGGGCGTAGCACAGATACGCAGTATTTT. Residues: CAGSQDRGRSTDTQYF.

The J gene is TRBJ1-2, the V gene TRBV10-3; 9 nucleotides match TRBD1. This CDR3 comprises 14 residues. Germline loops: CDR1 ENHRY, CDR2 SYGVKD. Trimming cost V 5 bases and J 5 bases; bases outside gene matches: 6. CDR3 sequence (DNA): TGTGCCATCAGTCCCGGGACAGGGAGTTATGGCTACACCTTC. Translation gives CAISPGTGSYGYTF.

The V and J genes are TRBV2 and TRBJ2-3, with unresolved D. V shed 8 bases and J shed 2 bases, with 14 bases lying between them. Germline CDR1 is SNHLY and CDR2 is FYNNEI. The CDR3 length is 14 residues. The CDR3 DNA reads as TGTGCCAGCGGGAAAGCTCTCCTCACAGATACGCAGTATTTT. This sequence encodes CASGKALLTDTQYF.

The chain has TRBV20-1 and TRBJ2-1, with a possible D match to TRBD1 (5 bases). The J call may be mistaken, given a closer DNA end match to TRBJ2-7. The CDR3 extends over 15 amino acids. CDR1 is DFQATT and CDR2 is SNEGSKA in the germline V gene (reference sequence). The DNA of the CDR3 is TGCAGTGCTAGAGGGACATTTAGCTCCTACAATGAGCAGTACTTC. Translated: CSARGTFSSYNEQYF.

Only a few counts were recorded for this clonotype. This rearrangement joins TRBV7-9 to TRBJ1-1; D not certain. V gave up 7 bases and J gave up 6 bases, with 9 bases separating them. There are 11 residues in the CDR3. Germline CDR1 SEHNR, CDR2 FQNEAQ (reference sequence). The CDR3 nucleotides read TGTGCCAGCAAAGTCGGGGCTGAAGCTTTCTTT. It encodes CASKVGAEAFF. Complete variable domain (other parts from reference TRBV7-9 and TRBJ1-1): DTGVSQNPRHKITKRGQNVTFRCDPISEHNRLYWYRQTLGQGPEFLTYFQNEAQLEKSRLLSDRFSAERPKGSFSTLEIQRTEQGDSAMYLCASKVGAEAFFGQGTRLTVV.

V and J are TRBV30 and TRBJ1-1, with D possibly matching TRBD1 (6 bases). Germline assignment: CDR1 GTSNPN and CDR2 SVGIG (reference sequence). V was shortened by 8 bases and J by 7 bases, with 11 bases between the two germline ends. The CDR3 spans 10 residues. The CDR3 spells CAGGGYEAFF. The CDR3 region has the DNA TGTGCCGGAGGGGGGTATGAAGCTTTCTTT.

The chain couples TRBV27 to TRBJ1-5; a weak D match, TRBD1 (5 bases). This CDR3 is 15 amino acids long. Trimming took off 7 bases at V and 3 bases at J, with 16 bases between the two ends. Germline CDR1 reads MNHEY; CDR2 reads SMNVEV (reference sequence). The CDR3 DNA follows: TGTGCCAGCATTGGACCGGGGCACCTCAATCAGCCCCAGCATTTT. This encodes CASIGPGHLNQPQHF.

This clonotype has a handful of counts. CDR3 region: CSALPAPSNSMFGSYEQYF. CDR3 nucleotides: TGCAGTGCTCTCCCCGCTCCATCGAACTCCATGTTTGGGTCCTACGAGCAGTACTTC. This chain uses TRBV20-1 with TRBJ2-7; D remains unclear. V lost 5 bases, J lost 1 base, and 30 bases lay in between. The germline CDR1 and CDR2 sequences are DFQATT and SNEGSKA (reference sequence). CDR3 length: 19 amino acids.

This clonotype came up many times. The V gene is TRBV6-1, the J gene TRBJ2-3; D is unresolved. This CDR3 contains 15 residues. Trimming left V 6 bases short and J 0 bases short, with 13 bases between. CDR1 and CDR2 (germline): MNHNS, SASEGT. CDR3 sequence: CASRISGGSTDTQYF. Here the CDR3 DNA reads TGTGCCAGCAGGATATCGGGCGGTAGCACAGATACGCAGTATTTT.

This rearrangement joins TRBV18 to TRBJ1-5; no clear D. This CDR3 is 16 amino acids long. V lost 2 bases and J 2 bases, leaving 13 bases between the germline ends. CDR1 and CDR2 (germline): KGHSH, LQKENI. The CDR3 reads CASSPAAGSGNQPQHF. The CDR3 region has the DNA TGTGCCAGCTCACCAGCCGCCGGTTCAGGCAATCAGCCCCAGCATTTT.

This sequence joins TRBV2 and TRBJ2-4; D is uncertain. V shed 8 bases and J shed 3 bases, with 14 bases lying between them. This CDR3 contains 14 residues. Germline V gene sequence: CDR1 SNHLY, CDR2 FYNNEI. The CDR3 sequence: CASSSGRFKNIQYF. CDR3 nucleotides: TGTGCCAGCTCTTCCGGGCGATTCAAAAACATTCAGTACTTC. Variable domain in full (rest from reference TRBV2 and TRBJ2-4): EPEVTQTPSHQVTQMGQEVILRCVPISNHLYFYWYRQILGQKVEFLVSFYNNEISEKSEIFDDQFSVERPDGSNFTLKIRSTKLEDSAMYFCASSSGRFKNIQYFGAGTRLSVL.

This clonotype was counted ten times or more. The chain couples TRBV7-2 to TRBJ1-1, with unresolved D. V lost 1 base, J lost 6 bases, and 6 bases lay in between. CDR3 length: 12 residues. The V gene's germline CDR1 is SGHTA and CDR2 FQGNSA. CDR3 protein: CASSLVGSEAFF. The CDR3 bases are TGTGCCAGCAGCTTAGTGGGGTCTGAAGCTTTCTTT.

The chain uses TRBV19 and TRBJ1-2, with D tentatively TRBD1 (6 bases). CDR1 is LNHDA, CDR2 SQIVND, per germline (reference sequence). Trimming pared 0 bases from V and 5 bases from J, leaving 19 bases between. There are 17 residues in the CDR3. CDR3 protein: CASSIDVARTASYGYTF. The CDR3 DNA is TGTGCCAGTAGTATAGATGTCGCCCGGACAGCTTCGTATGGCTACACCTTC. The full variable domain, completed using reference TRBV19 and TRBJ1-2, is DGGITQSPKYLFRKEGQNVTLSCEQNLNHDAMYWYRQDPGQGLRLIYYSQIVNDFQKGDIAEGYSVSREKKESFPLTVTSAQKNPTAFYLCASSIDVARTASYGYTFGSGTRLTVV.

Only a few counts were recorded for this clonotype. The rearrangement joins TRBV20-1 to TRBJ1-1; no firm D call. Germline V gives CDR1 DFQATT, CDR2 SNEGSKA (reference sequence). The CDR3 consists of 12 residues. Trimming stripped 0 bases from V and 5 bases from J, with 7 bases between. CDR3: CSARDVATEAFF. The CDR3 nucleotides are TGCAGTGCTAGAGATGTGGCGACTGAAGCTTTCTTT.

This clonotype was seen more than once but under ten times. The junction departs from germline at one end; a sequencing error may be responsible. The rearrangement joins TRBV2 to TRBJ2-7; unclear D gene. CDR3 length: 15 amino acids. Germline CDR1 SNHLY, CDR2 FYNNEI. The CDR3 DNA reads TGTGCCAGCAGTGAAGGGCCCCTGTTAGGTTACGAGCAGTACTTT. Its translation: CASSEGPLLGYEQYF.

The chain joins TRBV12-3 or TRBV12-4 to TRBJ1-1, with D possibly matching TRBD1 (6 bases). The CDR3 sequence is 13 residues long. V lost 6 bases and J lost 1, with 9 bases in between. The CDR3 loop reads CASRKQGNTEAFF. The CDR3 bases are TGTGCCAGCAGGAAACAGGGGAACACTGAAGCTTTCTTT.

This chain joins TRBV12-3 or TRBV12-4 and TRBJ2-3; the match to TRBD2 covers 8 bases. The CDR3 is 16 amino acids. V gave up 3 bases and J gave up 4 bases; unmatched junction bases: 9. CDR3 DNA sequence: TGTGCCAGCAGTTTTGAGGTAGCGGGGAGCGCAGATACGCAGTATTTT. This translates into CASSFEVAGSADTQYF.